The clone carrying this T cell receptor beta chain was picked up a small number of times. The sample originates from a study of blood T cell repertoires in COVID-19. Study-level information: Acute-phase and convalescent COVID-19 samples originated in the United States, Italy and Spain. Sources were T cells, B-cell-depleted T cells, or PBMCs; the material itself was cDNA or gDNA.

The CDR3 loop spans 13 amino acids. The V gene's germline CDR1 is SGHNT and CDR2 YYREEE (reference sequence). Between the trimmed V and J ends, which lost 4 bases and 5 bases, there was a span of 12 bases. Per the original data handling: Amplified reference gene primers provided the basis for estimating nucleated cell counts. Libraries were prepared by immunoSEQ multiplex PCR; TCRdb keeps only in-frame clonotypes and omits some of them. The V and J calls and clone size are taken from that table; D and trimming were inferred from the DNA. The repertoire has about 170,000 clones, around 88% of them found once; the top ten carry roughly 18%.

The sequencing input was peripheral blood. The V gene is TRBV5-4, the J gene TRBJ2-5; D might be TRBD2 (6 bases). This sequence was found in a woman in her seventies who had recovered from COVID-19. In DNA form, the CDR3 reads TGTGCCAGCAGCCCGGCTAGCGTGGAGACCCAGTACTTC. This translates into CASSPASVETQYF. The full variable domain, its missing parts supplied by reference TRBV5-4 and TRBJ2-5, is ETGVTQSPTHLIKTRGQQVTLRCSSQSGHNTVSWYQQALGQGPQFIFQYYREEENGRGNFPPRFSGLQFPNYSSELNVNALELDDSALYLCASSPASVETQYFGPGTRLLVL.